Shown below are 12 T cell receptor beta chains from a single sample sequenced in a study of early T cells in non-severe SARS-CoV-2 infection. TCRdb re-called the 5' RACE reads with MiXCR, one entry per CDR3 protein. The top ten clones hold about 4.7% of a sample with tens of thousands of distinct CDR3 sequences, around 13% of them seen once. Sequenced input: whole blood. The receptors originated from an adult who was a healthcare worker with PCR-confirmed SARS-CoV-2 infection or an uninfected control (not recorded which).

The chain couples TRBV12-3 or TRBV12-4 to TRBJ2-1; 7 bases are a match to TRBD2. Trimming at V came to 8 bases and at J to 4 bases, leaving 5 bases not matched to a gene. The CDR3 consists of 13 residues. The CDR3 region has the DNA TGTGCCAGCGGGGGACTACTTTACAATGAGCAGTTCTTC. Encoded protein: CASGGLLYNEQFF.

The DNA for the CDR3 is TGTGCCAGCAGCCCAGGCGACATCTCTGGAAACACCATATATTTT. Residues: CASSPGDISGNTIYF. The chain links TRBV28 to TRBJ1-3; D gene uncertain. Between the trimmed V and J ends, which lost 6 bases and 0 bases, there was a span of 12 bases. Germline CDR1 reads MDHEN; CDR2 reads SYDVKM. This CDR3 comprises 15 residues. Full variable domain (outside the CDR3, taken from reference TRBV28 and TRBJ1-3): DVKVTQSSRYLVKRTGEKVFLECVQDMDHENMFWYRQDPGLGLRLIYFSYDVKMKEKGDIPEGYSVSREKKERFSLILESASTNQTSMYLCASSPGDISGNTIYFGEGSWLTVV.

The chain links TRBV18 to TRBJ2-7; D ambiguous. Germline V gives CDR1 KGHSH, CDR2 LQKENI. CDR3 length: 14 amino acids. Trimming removed 3 bases at V and 5 bases at J, with 14 bases between. For the CDR3, the DNA is TGTGCCAGCTCACCGGTCAGTAACCTAAACGAGCAGTACTTC. Translated, it gives CASSPVSNLNEQYF.

This clonotype was counted many times. This rearrangement joins TRBV5-1 to TRBJ2-7; the match to TRBD1 covers 10 bases. This CDR3 has 14 residues. Germline assignment: CDR1 SGHRS and CDR2 YFSETQ. The V segment lost 4 bases and the J segment 6 bases; nucleotides outside the gene matches: 7. CDR3 nucleotide sequence: TGCGCCAGCAGCATCCGGGACAGGGGAATCGAGCAGTACTTC. It yields the protein CASSIRDRGIEQYF.

Many counts were recorded for this clonotype. V gene TRBV29-1 combines with J gene TRBJ2-1; TRBD1 agrees at 8 bases. The germline V gene encodes CDR1 SQVTM and CDR2 ANQGSEA. This CDR3 region has 14 residues. With V trimmed by 6 bases and J by 5 bases, 9 bases remained unmatched. The CDR3 bases are TGCAGCGTCCCCCCGGGACAGGTAGACAATGAGCAGTTCTTC. This translates into CSVPPGQVDNEQFF.

This clonotype was detected ten times or more. This chain links TRBV20-1 with TRBJ1-6, with 7 bases fitting TRBD1. Germline V gene lookup returns CDR1 DFQATT and CDR2 SNEGSKA (reference sequence). The trim removed 6 bases at V and 5 bases at J, leaving 7 bases unmatched. The CDR3 totals 14 residues. CDR3 DNA: TGCAGTGCCCAATCGGGGACAGATAATTCACCCCTCCACTTT. Residues: CSAQSGTDNSPLHF.

This clonotype was counted ten times or more. DNA of the CDR3: TGTGCCACCCTTGACAAGATGAACACTGAAGCTTTCTTT. This translates into CATLDKMNTEAFF. The chain joins TRBV10-3 to TRBJ1-1; D gene uncertain. The V and J ends lost 10 bases and 0 bases respectively, with 12 bases between them. Germline V CDR1 and CDR2: ENHRY, SYGVKD. This CDR3 is 13 amino acids long.

This clonotype was detected ten times or more. The rearrangement links TRBV5-1 to TRBJ2-2, with D hard to call. V lost 0 bases and J 5 bases, leaving 11 bases between the germline ends. The V gene's germline CDR1 is SGHRS and CDR2 YFSETQ. The CDR3 consists of 15 residues. The CDR3 sequence is CASSLAIPRTGELFF. Here the CDR3 DNA reads TGCGCCAGCAGCTTGGCCATCCCGAGGACCGGGGAGCTGTTTTTT. The whole variable domain, filled in from reference TRBV5-1 and TRBJ2-2, reads KAGVTQTPRYLIKTRGQQVTLSCSPISGHRSVSWYQQTPGQGLQFLFEYFSETQRNKGNFPGRFSGRQFSNSRSEMNVSTLELGDSALYLCASSLAIPRTGELFFGEGSRLTVL.

This clonotype appeared many times. The genes are TRBV10-3 and TRBJ2-3; the match to TRBD2 covers 11 bases. Per the germline V gene, CDR1 is ENHRY and CDR2 is SYGVKD. With V trimmed by 2 bases and J by 4 bases, 8 bases remained unmatched. The CDR3 covers 17 residues. In DNA form, the CDR3 reads TGTGCCATCAGTGAGGCATTAGCGGGGGGGCCGGCAGATACGCAGTATTTT. Residues: CAISEALAGGPADTQYF.

The chain carries TRBV20-1 and TRBJ2-2; D gene unclear. The CDR3 contains 11 residues. Trimming cost V 7 bases and J 6 bases, with 9 bases left between them. Germline CDR1 DFQATT, CDR2 SNEGSKA (reference sequence). The CDR3 sequence is CSVDGAGELFF. CDR3 nucleotide sequence: TGCAGTGTGGATGGGGCCGGGGAGCTGTTTTTT.

This clonotype has a count of ten or more. Here the CDR3 DNA reads TGTGCCTCCGGTGGGGTGGGGTCCTACGAGCAGTACTTC. Its translation is CASGGVGSYEQYF. This chain joins TRBV2 and TRBJ2-7, with no clear D. The CDR3 contains 13 residues. Trimming left V 11 bases short and J 1 base short, with 15 bases between. In germline, CDR1 is SNHLY, CDR2 FYNNEI.

The V and J genes are TRBV30 and TRBJ1-1, with D possibly being TRBD1 (5 bases). This CDR3 is 15 amino acids long. The germline V and J ends were trimmed by 3 bases and 3 bases, with 17 bases remaining between them. CDR1 and CDR2 (germline): GTSNPN, SVGIG (reference sequence). This CDR3 is CAWRGALLGDTEAFF. The CDR3 DNA reads TGTGCCTGGAGGGGAGCACTTCTAGGGGACACTGAAGCTTTCTTT.